The entry that follows covers one TCR beta chain sequence. Its target is unknown. The sample belongs to a study of cytomegalovirus exposure and HLA in healthy donors. Turning to the study itself: Around 78 million unique TCR sequences came from HLA-typed donors in an early release.

The germline V gene encodes CDR1 SNHLY and CDR2 FYNNEI. The V gene lost 1 base and the J gene lost 2 bases, with 6 bases spanning the gap. CDR3 length: 14 residues. The PCR had 60 Vbeta and 13 Jbeta primers. Sequencing used immunoSEQ multiplex PCR; TCRdb keeps in-frame clones, though not all of them. This sample carries roughly 200,000 clones, approximately 85% of them seen once, and the ten largest clones take under 3%. Study-level results: In the analysis, some V segments, TRBV6-2 and TRBV6-3 included, were excluded as indistinguishable.

The sequence was obtained from a woman in her 50s in good health and CMV-seronegative. Sequences were obtained from PBMCs. V and J are TRBV2 and TRBJ1-3, with D perhaps matching TRBD1 (5 bases). The CDR3 DNA follows: TGTGCCAGCAGTGAAGACAGGCCTGGAAACACCATATATTTT. It translates to CASSEDRPGNTIYF. Filled out from reference TRBV2 and TRBJ1-3, the complete variable domain reads EPEVTQTPSHQVTQMGQEVILRCVPISNHLYFYWYRQILGQKVEFLVSFYNNEISEKSEIFDDQFSVERPDGSNFTLKIRSTKLEDSAMYFCASSEDRPGNTIYFGEGSWLTVV.